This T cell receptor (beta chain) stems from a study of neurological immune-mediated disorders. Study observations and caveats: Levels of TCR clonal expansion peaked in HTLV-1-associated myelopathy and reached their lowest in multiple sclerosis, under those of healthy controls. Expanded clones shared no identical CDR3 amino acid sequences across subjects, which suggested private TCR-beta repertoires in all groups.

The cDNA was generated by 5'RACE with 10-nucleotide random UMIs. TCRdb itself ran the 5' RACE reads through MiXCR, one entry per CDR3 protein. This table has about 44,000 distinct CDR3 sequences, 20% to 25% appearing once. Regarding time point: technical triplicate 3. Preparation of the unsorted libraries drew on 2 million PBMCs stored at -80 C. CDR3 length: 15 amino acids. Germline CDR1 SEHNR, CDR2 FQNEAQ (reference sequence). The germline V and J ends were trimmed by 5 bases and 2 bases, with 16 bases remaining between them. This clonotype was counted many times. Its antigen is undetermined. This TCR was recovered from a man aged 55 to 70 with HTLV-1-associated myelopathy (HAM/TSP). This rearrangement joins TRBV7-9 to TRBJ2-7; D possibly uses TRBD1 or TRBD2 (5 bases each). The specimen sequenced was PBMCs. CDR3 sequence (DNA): TGTGCCAGCAGCCTAGGGACGGCTCAAACCTACGAGCAGTACTTC. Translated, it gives CASSLGTAQTYEQYF.